This entry is about one T cell receptor (beta chain). This entry is derived from a study of blood T cell repertoires in COVID-19. The wider study: From T cells, B-cell-depleted T cells, or PBMCs came the material, which was cDNA or gDNA.

Between the trimmed V and J ends, which lost 5 bases and 1 base, there was a span of 20 bases. Germline CDR1 SGHVS, CDR2 FNYEAQ. The CDR3 totals 17 residues. As handled by the study authors: Estimated nucleated cell counts came from reference gene primer amplification. Repertoires were generated with immunoSEQ multiplex PCR, while TCRdb's copy carries only in-frame clones and drops some. For V, J and clone size, that table is used; D and trimming come from the DNA. The sample records roughly 230,000 clones, approximately 80% being singletons. The sample comprised peripheral blood. J is TRBJ2-5 and V is TRBV7-6; D may be TRBD1 (5 bases). The TCR sequence derives from a middle-aged man with acute or convalescent COVID-19. This CDR3 is CASSPRQFQGFQETQYF. In DNA form, the CDR3 reads TGTGCCAGCAGCCCCAGACAATTCCAGGGCTTCCAAGAGACCCAGTACTTC.